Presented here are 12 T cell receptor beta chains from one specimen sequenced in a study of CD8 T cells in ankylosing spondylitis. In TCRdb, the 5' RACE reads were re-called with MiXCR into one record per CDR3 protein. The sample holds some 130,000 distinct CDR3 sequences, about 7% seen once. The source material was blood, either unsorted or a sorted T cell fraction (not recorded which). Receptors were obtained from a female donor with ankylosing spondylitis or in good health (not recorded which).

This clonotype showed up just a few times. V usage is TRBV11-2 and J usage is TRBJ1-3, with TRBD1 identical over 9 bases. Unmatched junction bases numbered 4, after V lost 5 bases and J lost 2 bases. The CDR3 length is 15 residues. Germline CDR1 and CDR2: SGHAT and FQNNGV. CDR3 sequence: CASSAYRGPGNTIYF. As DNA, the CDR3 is TGTGCCAGCAGCGCCTACAGGGGGCCTGGAAACACCATATATTTT.

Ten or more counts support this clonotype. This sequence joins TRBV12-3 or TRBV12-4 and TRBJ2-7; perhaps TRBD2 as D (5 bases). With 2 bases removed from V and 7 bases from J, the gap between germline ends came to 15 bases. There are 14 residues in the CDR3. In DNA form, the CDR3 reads TGTGCCAGCAGTTTAAAGGGCCCCCCGGGGGAGCAGTACTTC. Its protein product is CASSLKGPPGEQYF.

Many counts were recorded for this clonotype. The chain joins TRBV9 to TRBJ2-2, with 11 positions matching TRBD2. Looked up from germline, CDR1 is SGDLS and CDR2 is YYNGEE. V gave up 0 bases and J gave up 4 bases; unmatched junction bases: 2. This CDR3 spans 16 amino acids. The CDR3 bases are TGTGCCAGCAGCGTAGGACTAGCGGGAACCACCGGGGAGCTGTTTTTT. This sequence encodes CASSVGLAGTTGELFF.

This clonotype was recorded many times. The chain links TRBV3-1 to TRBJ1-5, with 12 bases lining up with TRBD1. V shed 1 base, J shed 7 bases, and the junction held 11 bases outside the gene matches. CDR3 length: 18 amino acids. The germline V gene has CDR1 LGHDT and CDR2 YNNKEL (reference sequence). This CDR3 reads CASSQGVRGQGAGQPQHF. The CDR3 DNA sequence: TGTGCCAGCAGCCAAGGAGTTAGGGGACAGGGGGCCGGACAGCCCCAGCATTTT.

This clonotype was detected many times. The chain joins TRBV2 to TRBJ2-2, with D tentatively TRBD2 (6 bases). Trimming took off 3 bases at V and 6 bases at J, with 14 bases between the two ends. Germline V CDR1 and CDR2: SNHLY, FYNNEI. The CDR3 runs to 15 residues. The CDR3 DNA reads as TGTGCCAGCAGTGAGGGACTCATGAGTTCCGGGGAGCTGTTTTTT. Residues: CASSEGLMSSGELFF.

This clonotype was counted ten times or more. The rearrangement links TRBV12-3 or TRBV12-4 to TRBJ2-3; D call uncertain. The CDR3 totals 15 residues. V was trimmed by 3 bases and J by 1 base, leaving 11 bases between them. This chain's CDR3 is CASSFDNGRTDTQYF. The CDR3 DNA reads TGTGCCAGCAGTTTTGACAACGGCCGCACAGATACGCAGTATTTT.

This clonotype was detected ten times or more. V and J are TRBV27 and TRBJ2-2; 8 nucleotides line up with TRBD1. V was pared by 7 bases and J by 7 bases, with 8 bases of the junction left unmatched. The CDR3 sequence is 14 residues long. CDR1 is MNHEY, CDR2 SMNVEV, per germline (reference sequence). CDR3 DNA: TGTGCCAGCACAAGGACAGGGTTTTTCGGGGAGCTGTTTTTT. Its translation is CASTRTGFFGELFF.

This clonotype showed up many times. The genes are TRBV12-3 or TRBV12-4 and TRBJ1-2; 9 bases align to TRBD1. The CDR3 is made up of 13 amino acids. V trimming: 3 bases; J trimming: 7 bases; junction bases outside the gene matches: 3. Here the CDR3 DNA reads TGTGCCAGCAGTTTCGGGACAGGGCTTGGCTACACCTTC. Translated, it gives CASSFGTGLGYTF.

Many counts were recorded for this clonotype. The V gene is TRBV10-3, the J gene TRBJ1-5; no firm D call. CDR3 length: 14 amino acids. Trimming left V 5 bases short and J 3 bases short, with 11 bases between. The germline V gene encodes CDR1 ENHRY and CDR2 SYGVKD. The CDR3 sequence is CAISSGLNNQPQHF. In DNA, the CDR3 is TGTGCCATCAGTTCTGGACTGAACAATCAGCCCCAGCATTTT.

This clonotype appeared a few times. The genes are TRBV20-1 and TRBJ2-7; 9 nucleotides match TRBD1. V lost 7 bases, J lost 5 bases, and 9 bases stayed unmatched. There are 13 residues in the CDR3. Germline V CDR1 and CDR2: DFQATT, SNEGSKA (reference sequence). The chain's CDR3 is CSVGGDRANEQYF. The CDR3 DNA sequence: TGCAGTGTTGGGGGGGACAGGGCGAACGAGCAGTACTTC.

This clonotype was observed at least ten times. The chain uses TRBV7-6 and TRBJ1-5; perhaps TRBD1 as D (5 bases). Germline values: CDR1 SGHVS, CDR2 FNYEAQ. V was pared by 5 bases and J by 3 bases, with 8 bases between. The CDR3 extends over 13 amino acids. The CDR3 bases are TGTGCCAGCAGCGGACAATACAATCAGCCCCAGCATTTT. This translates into CASSGQYNQPQHF.

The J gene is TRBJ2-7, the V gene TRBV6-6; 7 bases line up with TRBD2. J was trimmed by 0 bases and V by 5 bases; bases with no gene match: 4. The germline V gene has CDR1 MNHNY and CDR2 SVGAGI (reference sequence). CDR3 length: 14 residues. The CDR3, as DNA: TGTGCCAGCAGTGGCAGCGGGGCCTCCTACGAGCAGTACTTC. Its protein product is CASSGSGASYEQYF.